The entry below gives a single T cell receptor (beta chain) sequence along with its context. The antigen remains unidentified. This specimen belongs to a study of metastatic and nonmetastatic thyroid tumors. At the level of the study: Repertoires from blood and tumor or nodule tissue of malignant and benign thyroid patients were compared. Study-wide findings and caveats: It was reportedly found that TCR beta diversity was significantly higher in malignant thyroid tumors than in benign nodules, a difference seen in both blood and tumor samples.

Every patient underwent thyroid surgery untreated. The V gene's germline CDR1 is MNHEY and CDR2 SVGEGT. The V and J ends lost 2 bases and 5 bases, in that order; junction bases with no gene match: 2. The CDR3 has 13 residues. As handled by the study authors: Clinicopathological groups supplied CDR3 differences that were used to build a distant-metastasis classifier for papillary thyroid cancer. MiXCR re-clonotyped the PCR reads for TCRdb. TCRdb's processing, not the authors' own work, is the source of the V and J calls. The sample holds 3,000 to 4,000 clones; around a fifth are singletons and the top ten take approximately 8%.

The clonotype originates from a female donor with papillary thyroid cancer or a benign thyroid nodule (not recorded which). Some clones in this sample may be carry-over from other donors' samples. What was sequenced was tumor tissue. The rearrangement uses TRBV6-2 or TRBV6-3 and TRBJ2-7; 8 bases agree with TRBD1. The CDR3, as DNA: TGTGCCAGCAGTTACGGACAGGGAGACGAGCAGTACTTC. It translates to CASSYGQGDEQYF.